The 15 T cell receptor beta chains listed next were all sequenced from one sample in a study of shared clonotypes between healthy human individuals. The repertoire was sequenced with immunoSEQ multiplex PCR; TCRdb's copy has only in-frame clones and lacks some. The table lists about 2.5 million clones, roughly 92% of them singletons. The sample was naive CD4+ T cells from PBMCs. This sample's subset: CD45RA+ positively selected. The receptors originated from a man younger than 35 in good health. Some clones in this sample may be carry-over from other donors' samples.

Here the CDR3 reads CASSLAQAEANYGYTF. In DNA, the CDR3 is TGTGCCAGCAGCTTAGCGCAGGCAGAAGCTAACTATGGCTACACCTTC. The genes are TRBV7-9 and TRBJ1-2, with no clear D. Germline-derived CDR1 and CDR2 are SEHNR and FQNEAQ (reference sequence). The germline V and J ends were trimmed by 0 bases and 0 bases, with 11 bases remaining between them. The CDR3 has 16 residues.

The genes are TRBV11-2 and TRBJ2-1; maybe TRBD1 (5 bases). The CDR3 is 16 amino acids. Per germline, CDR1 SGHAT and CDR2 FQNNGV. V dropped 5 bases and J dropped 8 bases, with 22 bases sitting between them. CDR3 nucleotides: TGTGCCAGCAGCCTTTCGTCAGGGCCGGGTTTGGATGAGCAGTTCTTC. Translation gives CASSLSSGPGLDEQFF.

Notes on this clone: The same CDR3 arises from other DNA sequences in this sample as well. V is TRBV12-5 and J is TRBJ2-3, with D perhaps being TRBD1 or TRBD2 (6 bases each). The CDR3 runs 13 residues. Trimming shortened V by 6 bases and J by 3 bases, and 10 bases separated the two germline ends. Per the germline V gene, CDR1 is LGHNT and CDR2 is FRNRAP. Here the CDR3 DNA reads TGTGCTAGTGGCCTAGGGGGGACAGATACGCAGTATTTT. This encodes CASGLGGTDTQYF.

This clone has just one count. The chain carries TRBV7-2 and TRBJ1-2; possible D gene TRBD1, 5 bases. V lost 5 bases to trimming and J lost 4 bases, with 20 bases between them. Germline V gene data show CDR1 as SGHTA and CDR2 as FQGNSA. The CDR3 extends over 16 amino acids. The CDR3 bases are TGTGCCAGCAGCCAAGATCAGACGACAGAGCGCTATGGCTACACCTTC. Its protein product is CASSQDQTTERYGYTF.

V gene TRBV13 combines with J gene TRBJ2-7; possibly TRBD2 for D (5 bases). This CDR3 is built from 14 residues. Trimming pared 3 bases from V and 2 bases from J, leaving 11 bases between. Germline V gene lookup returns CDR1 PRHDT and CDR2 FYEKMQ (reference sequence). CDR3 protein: CASSFTRKAYEQYF. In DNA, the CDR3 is TGTGCCAGCAGCTTCACTAGGAAGGCCTACGAGCAGTACTTC. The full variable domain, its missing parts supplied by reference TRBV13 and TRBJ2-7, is AAGVIQSPRHLIKEKRETATLKCYPIPRHDTVYWYQQGPGQDPQFLISFYEKMQSDKGSIPDRFSAQQFSDYHSELNMSSLELGDSALYFCASSFTRKAYEQYFGPGTRLTVT.

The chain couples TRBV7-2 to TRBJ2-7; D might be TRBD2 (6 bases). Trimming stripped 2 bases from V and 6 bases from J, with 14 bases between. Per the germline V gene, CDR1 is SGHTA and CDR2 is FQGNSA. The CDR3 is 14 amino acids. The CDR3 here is CASSLTGAFGEQYF. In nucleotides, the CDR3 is TGTGCCAGCAGCTTAACGGGAGCCTTCGGCGAGCAGTACTTC.

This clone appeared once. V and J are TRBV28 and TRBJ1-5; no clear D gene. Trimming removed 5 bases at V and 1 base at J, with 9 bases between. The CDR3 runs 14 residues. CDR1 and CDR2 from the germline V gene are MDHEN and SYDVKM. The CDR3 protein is CASSPGLSNQPQHF. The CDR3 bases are TGTGCCAGCAGTCCCGGACTGAGCAATCAGCCCCAGCATTTT.

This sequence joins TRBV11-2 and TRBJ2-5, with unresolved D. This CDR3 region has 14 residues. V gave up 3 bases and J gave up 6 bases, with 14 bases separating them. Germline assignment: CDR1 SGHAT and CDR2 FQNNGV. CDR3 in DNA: TGTGCCAGCAGCTTTGAACCGGGCGATAAGACCCAGTACTTC. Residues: CASSFEPGDKTQYF. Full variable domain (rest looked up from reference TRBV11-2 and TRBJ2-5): EAGVAQSPRYKIIEKRQSVAFWCNPISGHATLYWYQQILGQGPKLLIQFQNNGVVDDSQLPKDRFSAERLKGVDSTLKIQPAKLEDSAVYLCASSFEPGDKTQYFGPGTRLLVL.

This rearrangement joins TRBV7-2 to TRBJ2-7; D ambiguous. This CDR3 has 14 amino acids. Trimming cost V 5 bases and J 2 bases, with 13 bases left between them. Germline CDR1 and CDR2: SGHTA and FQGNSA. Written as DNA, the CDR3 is TGTGCCAGCAGCCTCTTTCAGGCAGCCTACGAGCAGTACTTC. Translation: CASSLFQAAYEQYF.

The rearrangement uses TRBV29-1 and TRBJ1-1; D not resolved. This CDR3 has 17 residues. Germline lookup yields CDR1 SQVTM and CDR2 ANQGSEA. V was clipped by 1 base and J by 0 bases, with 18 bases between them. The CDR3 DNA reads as TGCAGCGTTGAAGTCACGAAAGGCAGGCGGGTGAACACTGAAGCTTTCTTT. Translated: CSVEVTKGRRVNTEAFF.

This chain's CDR3 is CASSDIAGGIQPQHF. The CDR3 coding sequence is TGTGCCAGCAGCGACATAGCGGGAGGGATTCAGCCCCAGCATTTT. The chain couples TRBV7-2 to TRBJ1-5; the D is unclear. The CDR3 is 15 residues long. Germline V CDR1 and CDR2: SGHTA, FQGNSA. Deletions cut 5 bases from V and 6 bases from J, with 17 bases between.

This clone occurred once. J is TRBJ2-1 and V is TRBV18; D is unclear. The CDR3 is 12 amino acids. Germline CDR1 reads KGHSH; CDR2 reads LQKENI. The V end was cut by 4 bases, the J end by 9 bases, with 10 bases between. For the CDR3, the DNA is TGTGCCAGCTCACACGGTCAGGCTGAGCAGTTCTTC. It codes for CASSHGQAEQFF.

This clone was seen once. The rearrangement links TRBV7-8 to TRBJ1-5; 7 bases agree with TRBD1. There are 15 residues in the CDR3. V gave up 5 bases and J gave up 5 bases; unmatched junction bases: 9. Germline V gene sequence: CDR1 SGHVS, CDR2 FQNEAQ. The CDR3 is CASSVVRGYHQPQHF. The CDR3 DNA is TGTGCCAGCAGCGTAGTCAGGGGGTATCATCAGCCCCAGCATTTT.

Here the CDR3 reads CASSRRSTTGELFF. The CDR3, as DNA: TGTGCCAGCAGTCGCCGTTCAACCACCGGGGAGCTGTTTTTT. V usage is TRBV28 and J usage is TRBJ2-2; D is uncertain. The germline CDR1 and CDR2 sequences are MDHEN and SYDVKM. The CDR3 covers 14 residues. V was shortened by 5 bases and J by 4 bases, with 11 bases between the two germline ends.

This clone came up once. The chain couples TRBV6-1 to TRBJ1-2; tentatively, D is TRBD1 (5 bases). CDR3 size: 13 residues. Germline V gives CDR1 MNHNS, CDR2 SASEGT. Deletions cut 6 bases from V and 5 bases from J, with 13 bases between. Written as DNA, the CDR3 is TGTGCCAGCAGCGGCAGGGTTGGATATGGCTACACCTTC. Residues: CASSGRVGYGYTF.